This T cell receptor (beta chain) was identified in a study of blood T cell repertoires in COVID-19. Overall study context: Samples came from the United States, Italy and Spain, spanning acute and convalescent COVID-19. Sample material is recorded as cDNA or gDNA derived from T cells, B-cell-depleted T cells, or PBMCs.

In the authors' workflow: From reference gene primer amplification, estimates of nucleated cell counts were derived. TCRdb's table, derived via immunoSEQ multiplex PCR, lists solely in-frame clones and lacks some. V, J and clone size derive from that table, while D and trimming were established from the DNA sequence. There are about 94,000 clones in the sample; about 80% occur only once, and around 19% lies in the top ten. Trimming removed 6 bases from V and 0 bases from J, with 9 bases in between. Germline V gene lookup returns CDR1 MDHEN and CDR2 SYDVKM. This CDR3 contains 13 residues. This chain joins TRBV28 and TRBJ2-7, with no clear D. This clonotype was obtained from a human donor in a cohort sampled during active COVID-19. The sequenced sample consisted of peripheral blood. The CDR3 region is CASRHTHSYEQYF. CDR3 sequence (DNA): TGTGCCAGCAGACATACCCACTCCTACGAGCAGTACTTC.